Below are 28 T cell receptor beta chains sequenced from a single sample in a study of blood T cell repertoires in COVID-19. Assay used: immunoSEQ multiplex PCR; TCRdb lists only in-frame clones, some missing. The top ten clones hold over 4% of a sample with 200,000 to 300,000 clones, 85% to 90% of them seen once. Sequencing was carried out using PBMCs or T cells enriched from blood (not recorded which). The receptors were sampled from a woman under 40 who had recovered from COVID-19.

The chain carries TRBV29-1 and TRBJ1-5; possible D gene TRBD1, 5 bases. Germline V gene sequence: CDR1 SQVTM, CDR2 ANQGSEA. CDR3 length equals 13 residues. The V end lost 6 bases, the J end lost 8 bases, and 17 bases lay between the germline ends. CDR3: CSVRGTSREPQHF. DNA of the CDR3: TGCAGCGTGCGGGGGACGTCGAGAGAGCCCCAGCATTTT.

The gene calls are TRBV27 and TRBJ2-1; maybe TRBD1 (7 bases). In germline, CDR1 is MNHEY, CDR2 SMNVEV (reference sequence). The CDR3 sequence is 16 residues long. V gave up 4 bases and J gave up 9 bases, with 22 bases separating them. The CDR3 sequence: CASSSFPRDSKVEQFF. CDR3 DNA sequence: TGTGCCAGCAGTTCCTTTCCGCGGGACAGTAAAGTTGAGCAGTTCTTC.

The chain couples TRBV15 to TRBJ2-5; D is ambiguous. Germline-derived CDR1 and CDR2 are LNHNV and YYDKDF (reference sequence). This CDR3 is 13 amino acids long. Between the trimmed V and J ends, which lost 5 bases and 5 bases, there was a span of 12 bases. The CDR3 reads CATSRGLTETQYF. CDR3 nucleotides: TGTGCCACCAGCCGAGGCCTAACCGAGACCCAGTACTTC.

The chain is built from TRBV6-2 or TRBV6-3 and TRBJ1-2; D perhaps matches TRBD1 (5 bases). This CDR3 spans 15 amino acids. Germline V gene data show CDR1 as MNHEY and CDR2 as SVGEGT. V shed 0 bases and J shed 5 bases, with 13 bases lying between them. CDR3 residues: CASSYSIGGDYGYTF. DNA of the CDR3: TGTGCCAGCAGTTACTCGATCGGGGGAGATTATGGCTACACCTTC.

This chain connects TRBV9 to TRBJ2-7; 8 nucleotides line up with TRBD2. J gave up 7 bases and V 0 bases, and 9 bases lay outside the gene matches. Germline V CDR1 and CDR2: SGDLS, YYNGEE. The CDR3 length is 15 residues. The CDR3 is CASSVGISGMGEQYF. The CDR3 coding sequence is TGTGCCAGCAGCGTAGGCATTAGCGGGATGGGGGAGCAGTACTTC.

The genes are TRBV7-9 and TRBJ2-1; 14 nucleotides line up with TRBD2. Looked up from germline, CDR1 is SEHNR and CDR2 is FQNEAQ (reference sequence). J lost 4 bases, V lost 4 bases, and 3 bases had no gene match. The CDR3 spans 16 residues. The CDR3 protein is CASSSWTSGGYNEQFF. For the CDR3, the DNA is TGTGCCAGCAGCTCGTGGACTAGCGGGGGGTACAATGAGCAGTTCTTC.

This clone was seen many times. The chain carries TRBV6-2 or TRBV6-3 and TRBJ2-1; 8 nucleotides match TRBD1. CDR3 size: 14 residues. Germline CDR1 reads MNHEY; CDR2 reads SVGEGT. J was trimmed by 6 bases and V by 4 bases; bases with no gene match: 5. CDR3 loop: CASSWTGYFNEQFF. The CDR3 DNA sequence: TGTGCCAGCAGTTGGACAGGGTATTTCAATGAGCAGTTCTTC.

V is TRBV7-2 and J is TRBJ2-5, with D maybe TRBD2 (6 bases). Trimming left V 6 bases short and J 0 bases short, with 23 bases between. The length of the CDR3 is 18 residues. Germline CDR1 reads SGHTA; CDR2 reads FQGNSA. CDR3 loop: CASRPPIRVAAYQETQYF. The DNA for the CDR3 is TGTGCCAGCAGACCCCCCATCCGGGTAGCGGCGTACCAAGAGACCCAGTACTTC.

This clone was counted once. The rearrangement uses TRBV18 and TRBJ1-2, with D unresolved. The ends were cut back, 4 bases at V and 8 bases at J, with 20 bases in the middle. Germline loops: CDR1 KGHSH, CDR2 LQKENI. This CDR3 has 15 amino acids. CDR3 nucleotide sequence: TGTGCCAGCTCACAGGCGGGCGCCACTGGAGACGGCTACACCTTC. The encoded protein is CASSQAGATGDGYTF.

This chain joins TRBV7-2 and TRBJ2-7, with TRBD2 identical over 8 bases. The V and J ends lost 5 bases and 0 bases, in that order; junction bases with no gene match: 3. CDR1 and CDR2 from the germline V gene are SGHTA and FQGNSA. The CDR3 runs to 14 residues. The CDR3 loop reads CASSPGRASYEQYF. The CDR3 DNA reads TGTGCCAGCAGCCCCGGGAGGGCCTCCTACGAGCAGTACTTC.

The CDR3 loop reads CASSRGQGKSGNTIYF. The CDR3 nucleotides read TGTGCCAGCTCACGAGGACAGGGAAAGTCTGGAAACACCATATATTTT. J is TRBJ1-3 and V is TRBV18; TRBD1 agrees at 8 bases. J was trimmed by 1 base and V by 4 bases; bases with no gene match: 6. Germline CDR1 is KGHSH and CDR2 is LQKENI. The CDR3 is 16 residues long.

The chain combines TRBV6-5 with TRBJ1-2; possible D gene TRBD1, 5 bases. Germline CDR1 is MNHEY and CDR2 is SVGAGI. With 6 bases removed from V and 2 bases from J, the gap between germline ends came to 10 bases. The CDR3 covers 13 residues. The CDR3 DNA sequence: TGTGCCAGCAGACGGACATCCAACTATGGCTACACCTTC. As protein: CASRRTSNYGYTF.

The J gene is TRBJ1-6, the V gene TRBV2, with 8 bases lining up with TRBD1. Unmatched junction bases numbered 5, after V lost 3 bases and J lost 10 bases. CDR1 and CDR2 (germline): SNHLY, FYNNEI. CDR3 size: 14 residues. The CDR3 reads CASSDRGRPSPLHF. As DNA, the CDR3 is TGTGCCAGCAGTGACAGGGGGCGTCCATCACCCCTCCACTTT.

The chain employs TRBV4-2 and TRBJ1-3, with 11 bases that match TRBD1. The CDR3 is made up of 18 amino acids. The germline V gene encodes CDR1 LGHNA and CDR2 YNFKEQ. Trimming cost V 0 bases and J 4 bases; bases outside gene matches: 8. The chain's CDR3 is CASSQDLGQGAEGNTIYF. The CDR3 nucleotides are TGTGCCAGCAGCCAAGATCTCGGACAGGGGGCGGAAGGAAACACCATATATTTT.

The CDR3 sequence: CASSYGTGHTEAFF. The CDR3 DNA reads TGTGCCAGCAGTTACGGGACAGGTCACACTGAAGCTTTCTTT. The chain joins TRBV6-5 to TRBJ1-1; 8 positions agree with TRBD1. The CDR3 contains 14 residues. Germline V gives CDR1 MNHEY, CDR2 SVGAGI. With V trimmed by 2 bases and J by 3 bases, 2 bases remained unmatched.

The CDR3, as DNA: TGTGCCAGCAGCTTTGGGACTTCCCCCTACAATGAGCAGTTCTTC. This gives the protein CASSFGTSPYNEQFF. The rearrangement uses TRBV9 and TRBJ2-1; tentative D call: TRBD2 (6 bases). Germline V CDR1 and CDR2: SGDLS, YYNGEE. V shed 4 bases and J shed 2 bases, with 13 bases lying between them. There are 15 residues in the CDR3.

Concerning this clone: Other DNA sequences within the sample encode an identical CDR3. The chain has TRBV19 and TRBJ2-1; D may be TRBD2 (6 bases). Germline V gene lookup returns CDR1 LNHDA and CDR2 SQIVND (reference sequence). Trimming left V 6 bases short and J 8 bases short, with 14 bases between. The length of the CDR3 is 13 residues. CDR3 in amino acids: CASSLGRGDEQFF. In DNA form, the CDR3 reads TGTGCCAGTAGCCTCGGGAGAGGCGATGAGCAGTTCTTC.

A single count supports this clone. CDR3 DNA: TGTGCCAGCAGCTCGGGGACAGAGATGAACACTGAAGCTTTCTTT. Protein: CASSSGTEMNTEAFF. This chain connects TRBV9 to TRBJ1-1; TRBD1 aligns across 7 bases. Germline CDR1 and CDR2: SGDLS and YYNGEE. The CDR3 runs 15 residues. V was clipped by 4 bases and J by 0 bases; unmatched bases: 6.

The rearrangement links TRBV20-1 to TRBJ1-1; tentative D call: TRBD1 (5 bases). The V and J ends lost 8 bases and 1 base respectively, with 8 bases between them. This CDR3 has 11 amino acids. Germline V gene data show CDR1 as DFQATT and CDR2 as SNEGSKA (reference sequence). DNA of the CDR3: TGCAGTATCAGGGAGAACACTGAAGCTTTCTTT. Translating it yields CSIRENTEAFF.

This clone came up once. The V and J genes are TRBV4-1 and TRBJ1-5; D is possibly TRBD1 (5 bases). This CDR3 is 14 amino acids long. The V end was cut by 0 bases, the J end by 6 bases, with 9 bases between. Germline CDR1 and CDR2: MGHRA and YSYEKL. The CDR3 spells CASSQDIGAQPQHF. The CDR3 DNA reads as TGCGCCAGCAGCCAAGATATAGGGGCTCAGCCCCAGCATTTT.

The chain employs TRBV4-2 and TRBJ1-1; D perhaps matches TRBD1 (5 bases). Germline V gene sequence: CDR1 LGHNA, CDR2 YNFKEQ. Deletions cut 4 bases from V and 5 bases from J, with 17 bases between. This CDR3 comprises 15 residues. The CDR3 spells CASSPIRVGSTEAFF. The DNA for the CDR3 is TGTGCCAGCAGCCCGATCAGGGTGGGGTCGACTGAAGCTTTCTTT.

CDR3 amino acids: CAISESFQRKDRVQPQHF. The CDR3 DNA follows: TGTGCCATCAGTGAGTCTTTTCAGAGAAAAGACAGGGTTCAGCCCCAGCATTTT. The V and J genes are TRBV10-3 and TRBJ1-5, with TRBD1 identical over 7 bases. Germline loops: CDR1 ENHRY, CDR2 SYGVKD. V lost 0 bases and J lost 6; bases outside the gene matches: 14. The CDR3 runs 18 residues.

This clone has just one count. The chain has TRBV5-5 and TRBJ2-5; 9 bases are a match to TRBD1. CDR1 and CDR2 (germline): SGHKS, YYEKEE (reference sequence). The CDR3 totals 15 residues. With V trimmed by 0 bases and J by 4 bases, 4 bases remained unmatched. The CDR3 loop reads CASSLGDRAGETQYF. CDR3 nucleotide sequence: TGTGCCAGCAGCTTGGGGGACAGGGCGGGAGAGACCCAGTACTTC.

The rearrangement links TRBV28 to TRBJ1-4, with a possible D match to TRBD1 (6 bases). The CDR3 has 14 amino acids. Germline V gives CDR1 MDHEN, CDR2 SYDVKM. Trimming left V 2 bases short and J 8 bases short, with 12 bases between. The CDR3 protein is CASSLTQGPEKLFF. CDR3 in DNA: TGTGCCAGCAGTTTAACCCAGGGGCCGGAAAAACTGTTTTTT.

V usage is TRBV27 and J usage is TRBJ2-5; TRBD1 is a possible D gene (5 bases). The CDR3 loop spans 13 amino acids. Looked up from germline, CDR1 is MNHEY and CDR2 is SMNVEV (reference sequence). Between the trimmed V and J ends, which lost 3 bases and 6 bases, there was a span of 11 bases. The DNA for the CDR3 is TGTGCCAGCAGTTTGGGGCCTCCGCAGACCCAGTACTTC. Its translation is CASSLGPPQTQYF.

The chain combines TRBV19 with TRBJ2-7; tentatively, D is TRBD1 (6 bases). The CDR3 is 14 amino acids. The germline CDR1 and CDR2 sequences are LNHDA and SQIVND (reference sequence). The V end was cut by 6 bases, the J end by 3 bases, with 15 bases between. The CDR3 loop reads CASSRTGNGYEQYF. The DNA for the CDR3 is TGTGCCAGTAGCAGAACAGGGAATGGCTACGAGCAGTACTTC. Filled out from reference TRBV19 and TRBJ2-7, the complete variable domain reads DGGITQSPKYLFRKEGQNVTLSCEQNLNHDAMYWYRQDPGQGLRLIYYSQIVNDFQKGDIAEGYSVSREKKESFPLTVTSAQKNPTAFYLCASSRTGNGYEQYFGPGTRLTVT.

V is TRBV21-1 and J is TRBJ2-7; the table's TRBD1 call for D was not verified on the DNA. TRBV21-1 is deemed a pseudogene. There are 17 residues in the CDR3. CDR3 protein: CASSTRLPDRKIYEQYF. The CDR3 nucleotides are TGTGCCAGCAGCACTAGACTGCCGGACAGAAAAATCTACGAGCAGTACTTC.

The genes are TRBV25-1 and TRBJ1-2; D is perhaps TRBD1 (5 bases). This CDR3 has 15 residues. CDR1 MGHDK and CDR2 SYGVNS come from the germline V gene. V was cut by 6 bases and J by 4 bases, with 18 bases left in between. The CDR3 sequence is CASRGLFGGSYGYTF. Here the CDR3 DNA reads TGTGCCAGCAGGGGGTTGTTCGGGGGAAGCTATGGCTACACCTTC.